This TCR beta chain was sequenced during a study of HIV-infected children after antiretroviral therapy interruption. About the study: Children's median ages were roughly 9.7 years and 8 years by group. For the interruption arm, samples span week 0 through about 3 years after study end.

A 3' RACE protocol on RNA, with unique molecular identifiers, produced the TCR library. TCRdb passed the 3' RACE reads through MiXCR, listing each CDR3 protein once. The sample shows roughly 4,100 distinct CDR3 sequences, approximately 4.8% of them seen only once. The treatment: PENTA 11 planned treatment interruption arm or continuous ART arm. Memory CD8+ CD45RO+ CD45RA- T cells were FACS-sorted from thawed PBMCs. This clonotype has a count of ten or more. What it binds is not known. Overall study results and limits: After treatment interruption started, naive CD4+ CDR3 overlap across time points dropped.

The specimen comprised CD45RO+ CD8+ T cells from PBMCs, pooled from several time points, sampled from a donor given antiretroviral therapy, either interrupted or continuous. Described subset: memory CD8+ CD45RO+ CD45RA- T cells. The sequence was collected from a pool of human donors with HIV.

The CDR3 DNA reads TGTGCCAGCGCCTTAGCGTATAGCTCCTACAATGAGCAGTTCTTC. Amino acid sequence: CASALAYSSYNEQFF. The V and J genes are TRBV19 and TRBJ2-1; a possible D gene is TRBD2 (5 bases). The CDR3 totals 15 residues. Germline-derived CDR1 and CDR2 are LNHDA and SQIVND (reference sequence). V was trimmed by 9 bases and J by 0 bases, leaving 15 bases between them.